These T cell receptor beta chains were read from a single sample in a study of shared clonotypes between healthy human individuals. Only in-frame clones appear in the TCRdb table, and some are missing; sequencing was by immunoSEQ multiplex PCR. This sample has about 2 million clones; about 95% occur once, and the top ten carry approximately 1%. Sequenced material: naive CD8+ T cells sorted from blood. The receptors were sampled from a man aged 18 to 30 in good health. The CDR3 runs from the conserved cysteine through the conserved F or W. A D gene is named only where the DNA matches it firmly. A clone size is listed for some rows: how often the clone was seen (once, few, many), or a class if it is expanded.

>TRBD2|TRBV27|TRBJ2-2|NA|18
TGTGCCAGCAGTTCATGGACTAGCGGGGGCGCGAACACCGGGGAGCTGTTTTTT
CASSSWTSGGANTGELFF
>NA|TRBV18|TRBJ1-2|NA|16
TGTGCCAGCTCACCTTTCACAGGTGAAGCTAACTATGGCTACACCTTC
CASSPFTGEANYGYTF
>NA|TRBV13|TRBJ2-1|NA|15
TGTGCCAGCAGCTTAGCGGGGGCCGGGGACAATGAGCAGTTCTTC
CASSLAGAGDNEQFF
>NA|TRBV30|TRBJ2-3|NA|13
TGTGCCTGGAGTGGATTCTACACAGATACGCAGTATTTT
CAWSGFYTDTQYF
>NA|TRBV7-9|TRBJ2-5|NA|16
TGTGCCAGCAGCCCTAAGTCCGCGGGCCTACTTGGGGCCCAGTACTTC
CASSPKSAGLLGAQYF
>NA|TRBV4-1|TRBJ1-6|NA|15
TGCGCCAGCAGTCCCTCGGGTTCCTATAATTCACCCCTCCACTTT
CASSPSGSYNSPLHF
>TRBD1|TRBV4-1|TRBJ1-6|NA|15
TGCGCCAGCAGCCAGCTGGGACAGGGGAATTCACCCCTCCACTTT
CASSQLGQGNSPLHF
>NA|TRBV27|TRBJ2-1|NA|17
TGTGCCAGCAGTATGCTGGGACTCAAGAGCTCCTACAATGAGCAGTTCTTC
CASSMLGLKSSYNEQFF
>NA|TRBV27|TRBJ2-1|NA|13
TGTGCCAGCAGTTTAGAACGGGGAGATGAGCAGTTCTTC
CASSLERGDEQFF
>NA|TRBV7-2|TRBJ2-2|NA|15
TGTGCCAGCAGCCCAAGCGGCCCGGGAATCGGGGAGCTGTTTTTT
CASSPSGPGIGELFF
>NA|TRBV6-6|TRBJ2-1|once|11
TGTGCCAGCAGTTACACCAATGAGCAGTTCTTC
CASSYTNEQFF
>NA|TRBV11-2|TRBJ2-5|NA|12
TGTGCCAGCAGCTTAGATTGGGAGACCCAGTACTTC
CASSLDWETQYF
>TRBD2|TRBV13|TRBJ2-3|NA|16
TGTGCCAGCAGCGGCAGACTAGCGGGAGGGCCAGATACGCAGTATTTT
CASSGRLAGGPDTQYF
>NA|TRBV7-9|TRBJ1-3|NA|13
TGTGCCAGCAGGGAGTCGGGGGAAGACACCATATATTTT
CASRESGEDTIYF
>NA|TRBV27|TRBJ1-4|NA|15
TGTGCCAGCAGTAGGAACAGGCAGGGTAATGAAAAACTGTTTTTT
CASSRNRQGNEKLFF
>NA|TRBV6-5|TRBJ2-2|NA|12
TGTGCCAGCAGCTACCCCCCCGGGGAGCTGTTTTTT
CASSYPPGELFF
>TRBD1|TRBV15|TRBJ2-7|NA|16
TGTGCCACCAGCAGAGATGGTGGACAGGGGTTCAACGAGCAGTACTTC
CATSRDGGQGFNEQYF
>NA|TRBV28|TRBJ1-1|few|14
TGTGCCAGCAGTTTACGGGGGGCGAACACTGAAGCTTTCTTT
CASSLRGANTEAFF
>TRBD1|TRBV19|TRBJ2-1|NA|17
TGTGCCAGTACTTCACCGTCGACAGGGGGCGAATACAATGAGCAGTTCTTC
CASTSPSTGGEYNEQFF
>TRBD2|TRBV4-1|TRBJ2-1|NA|15
TGCGCCAGCAGCCAAGTTAGCGGGCTTAAAAATGAGCAGTTCTTC
CASSQVSGLKNEQFF
>TRBD2|TRBV7-2|TRBJ2-1|NA|16
TGTGCCAGCAGGGCGACAAGCGGGAGCTCCTACAATGAGCAGTTCTTC
CASRATSGSSYNEQFF
>TRBD1|TRBV6-5|TRBJ1-2|NA|13
TGTGCCAGCAGTTCCGGGACAGGGGTTTTCTACACCTTC
CASSSGTGVFYTF
>NA|TRBV5-6|TRBJ2-5|NA|17
TGTGCCAGCAGCTTGGTGGGGGGCGAGCGCCCAAAAGAGACCCAGTACTTC
CASSLVGGERPKETQYF
>TRBD1|TRBV4-1|TRBJ1-3|NA|17
TGCGCCAGCAGCCAAGATCGGGAGGGGGCAGAGGGAAACACCATATATTTT
CASSQDREGAEGNTIYF
>NA|TRBV27|TRBJ2-4|NA|14
TGTGCCAGCAGTTTAGGACTAGCCAAAAACATTCAGTACTTC
CASSLGLAKNIQYF
>NA|TRBV7-2|TRBJ2-3|NA|13
TGTGCCAGCAGCTTAGGGGCCACAGATACGCAGTATTTT
CASSLGATDTQYF
>NA|TRBV4-1|TRBJ1-1|NA|12
TGCGCCAGCAGCACAGGGTACGCTGAAGCTTTCTTT
CASSTGYAEAFF
>NA|TRBV6-6|TRBJ1-4|once|14
TGTGCCAGCAGTCATAAGACAGTAAATGAAAAACTGTTTTTT
CASSHKTVNEKLFF